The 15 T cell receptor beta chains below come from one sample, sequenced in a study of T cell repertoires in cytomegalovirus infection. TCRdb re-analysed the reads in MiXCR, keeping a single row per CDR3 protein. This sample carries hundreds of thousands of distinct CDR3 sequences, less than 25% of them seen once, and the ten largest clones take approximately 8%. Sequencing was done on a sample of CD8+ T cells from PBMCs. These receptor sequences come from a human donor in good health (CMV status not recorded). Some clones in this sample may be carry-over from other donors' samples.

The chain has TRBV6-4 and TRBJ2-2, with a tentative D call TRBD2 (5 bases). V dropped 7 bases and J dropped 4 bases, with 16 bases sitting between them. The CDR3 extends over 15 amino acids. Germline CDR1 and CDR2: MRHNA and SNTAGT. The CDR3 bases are TGTGCCAGCACCGAATGGGCGGGTACCACCGGGGAGCTGTTTTTT. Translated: CASTEWAGTTGELFF.

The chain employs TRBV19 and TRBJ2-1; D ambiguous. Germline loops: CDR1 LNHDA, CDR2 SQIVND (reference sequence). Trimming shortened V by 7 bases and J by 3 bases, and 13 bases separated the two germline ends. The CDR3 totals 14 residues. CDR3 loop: CASNVGSSYNEQFF. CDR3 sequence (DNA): TGTGCCAGTAATGTGGGCTCCAGCTACAATGAGCAGTTCTTC. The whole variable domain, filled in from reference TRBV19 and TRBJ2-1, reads DGGITQSPKYLFRKEGQNVTLSCEQNLNHDAMYWYRQDPGQGLRLIYYSQIVNDFQKGDIAEGYSVSREKKESFPLTVTSAQKNPTAFYLCASNVGSSYNEQFFGPGTRLTVL.

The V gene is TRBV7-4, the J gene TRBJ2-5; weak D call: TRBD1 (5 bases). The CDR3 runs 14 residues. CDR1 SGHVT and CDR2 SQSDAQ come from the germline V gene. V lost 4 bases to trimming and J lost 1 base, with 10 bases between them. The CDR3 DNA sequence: TGTGCCAGCAGCTCGAGCAGGGCCCAAGAGACCCAGTACTTC. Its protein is CASSSSRAQETQYF. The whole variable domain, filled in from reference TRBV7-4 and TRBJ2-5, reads GAGVSQSPRYKVAKRGRDVALRCDSISGHVTLYWYRQTLGQGSEVLTYSQSDAQRDKSGRPSGRFSAERPERSVSTLKIQRTEQGDSAVYLCASSSSRAQETQYFGPGTRLLVL.

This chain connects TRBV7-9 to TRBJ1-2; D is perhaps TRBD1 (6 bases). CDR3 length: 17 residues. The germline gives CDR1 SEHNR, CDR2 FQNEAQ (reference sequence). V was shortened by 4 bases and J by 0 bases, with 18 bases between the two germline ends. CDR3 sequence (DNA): TGTGCCAGCAGCTCACCCCAATTGGGGGCCGCTAACTATGGCTACACCTTC. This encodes CASSSPQLGAANYGYTF.

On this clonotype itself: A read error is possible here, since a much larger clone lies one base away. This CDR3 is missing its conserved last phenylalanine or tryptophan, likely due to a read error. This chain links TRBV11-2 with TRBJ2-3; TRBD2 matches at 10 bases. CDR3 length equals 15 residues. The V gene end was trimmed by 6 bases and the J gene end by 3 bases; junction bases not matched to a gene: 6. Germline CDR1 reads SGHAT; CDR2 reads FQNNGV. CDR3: CASRGPSGGTDTQYS. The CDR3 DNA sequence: TGTGCCAGCAGGGGCCCTAGCGGGGGAACAGATACGCAGTATTCT.

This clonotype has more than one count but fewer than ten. CDR3 sequence reads: CASSFPGQGSQPQHF. CDR3 DNA: TGTGCCAGCAGCTTCCCGGGACAGGGAAGTCAGCCCCAGCATTTT. The V and J genes are TRBV7-8 and TRBJ1-5; 9 bases are shared with TRBD1. J gave up 6 bases and V 3 bases, and 6 bases lay outside the gene matches. Germline CDR1 reads SGHVS; CDR2 reads FQNEAQ. There are 15 residues in the CDR3.

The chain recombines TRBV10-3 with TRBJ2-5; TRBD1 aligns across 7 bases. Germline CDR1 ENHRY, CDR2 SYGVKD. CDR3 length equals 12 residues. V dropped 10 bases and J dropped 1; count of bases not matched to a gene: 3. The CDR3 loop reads CATGQSQETQYF. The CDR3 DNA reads TGTGCCACGGGACAGAGCCAAGAGACCCAGTACTTC.

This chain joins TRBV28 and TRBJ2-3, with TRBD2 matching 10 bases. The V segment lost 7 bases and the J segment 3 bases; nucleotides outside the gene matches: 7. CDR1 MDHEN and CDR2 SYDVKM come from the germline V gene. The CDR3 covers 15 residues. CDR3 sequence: CASKASGGVTDTQYF. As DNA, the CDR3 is TGTGCCAGCAAGGCCAGCGGGGGGGTTACAGATACGCAGTATTTT.

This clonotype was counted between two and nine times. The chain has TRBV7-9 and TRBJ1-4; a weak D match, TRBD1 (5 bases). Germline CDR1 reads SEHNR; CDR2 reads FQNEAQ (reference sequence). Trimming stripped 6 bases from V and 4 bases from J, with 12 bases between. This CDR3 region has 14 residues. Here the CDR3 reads CASSIRDFNEKLFF. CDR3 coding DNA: TGTGCCAGCAGTATCCGGGACTTTAATGAAAAACTGTTTTTT.

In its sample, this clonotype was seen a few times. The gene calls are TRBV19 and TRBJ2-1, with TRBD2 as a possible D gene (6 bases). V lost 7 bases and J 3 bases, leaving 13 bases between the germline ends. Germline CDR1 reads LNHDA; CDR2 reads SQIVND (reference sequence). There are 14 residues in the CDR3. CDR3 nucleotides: TGTGCCAGTACCCCGGGACTGAACTACAATGAGCAGTTCTTC. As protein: CASTPGLNYNEQFF.

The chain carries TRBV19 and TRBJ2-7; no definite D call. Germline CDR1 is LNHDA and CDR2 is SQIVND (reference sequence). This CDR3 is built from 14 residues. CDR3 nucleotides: TGTGTCAGTAGTCCGGACGGCTACTCCTACGAGCAGTACGTC. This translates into CVSSPDGYSYEQYV.

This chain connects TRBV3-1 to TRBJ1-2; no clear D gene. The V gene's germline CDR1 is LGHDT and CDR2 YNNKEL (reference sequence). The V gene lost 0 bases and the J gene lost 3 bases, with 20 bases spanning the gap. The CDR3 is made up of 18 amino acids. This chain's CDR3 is CASSQDQSLRLPHYGYTF. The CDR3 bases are TGTGCCAGCAGCCAAGATCAGTCGCTCAGGTTGCCCCACTATGGCTACACCTTC.

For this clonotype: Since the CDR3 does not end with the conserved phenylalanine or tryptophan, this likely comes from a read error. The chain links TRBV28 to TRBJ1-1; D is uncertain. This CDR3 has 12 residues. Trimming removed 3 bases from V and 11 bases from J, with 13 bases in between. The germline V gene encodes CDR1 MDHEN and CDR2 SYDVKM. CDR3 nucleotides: TGTGCCAGCAGTTTCCGGAGGGTTGAGGCTTTCTTA. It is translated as CASSFRRVEAFL.

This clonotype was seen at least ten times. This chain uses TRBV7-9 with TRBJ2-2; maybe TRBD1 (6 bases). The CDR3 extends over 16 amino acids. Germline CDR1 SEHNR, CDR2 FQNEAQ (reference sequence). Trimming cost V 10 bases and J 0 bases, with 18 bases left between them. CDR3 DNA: TGTGCCATCCCGACTTTTGGGGGCTCGAACACCGGGGAGCTGTTTTTT. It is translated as CAIPTFGGSNTGELFF. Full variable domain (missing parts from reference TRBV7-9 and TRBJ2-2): DTGVSQNPRHKITKRGQNVTFRCDPISEHNRLYWYRQTLGQGPEFLTYFQNEAQLEKSRLLSDRFSAERPKGSFSTLEIQRTEQGDSAMYLCAIPTFGGSNTGELFFGEGSRLTVL.

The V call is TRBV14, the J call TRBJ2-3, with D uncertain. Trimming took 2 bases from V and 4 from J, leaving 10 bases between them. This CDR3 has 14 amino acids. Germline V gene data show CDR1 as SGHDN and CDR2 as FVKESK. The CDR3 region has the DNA TGTGCCAGCAGCCAATACCCCGGGTCAGATACGCAGTATTTT. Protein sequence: CASSQYPGSDTQYF.